This T cell receptor beta chain derives from a study of regulatory T cells in long-lasting Graves disease. The time point was: newly diagnosed GD, antithyroid drugs for less than 3 months. PBMC RNA was the source of the TCR library. The study's findings and limits: Favored usage of TRBV28, TRBJ1-2 and TRBJ2-5 was recorded in persistent disease.

Arm-PCR of CDR3 regions with iRepertoire HTBI primers generated TCR beta libraries. MiXCR, run by TCRdb on the multiplex PCR reads, gives a single entry per CDR3 protein. Of roughly 610,000 distinct CDR3 sequences listed, roughly 15% are singletons. On this clonotype: Its antigen is unidentified.

V was clipped by 2 bases and J by 4 bases, with 2 bases between them. Germline lookup yields CDR1 KGHSH and CDR2 LQKENI. The CDR3 is 12 amino acids. A further study also used this sample, focusing on T cells in Graves' hyperthyroidism and ophthalmopathy.

The sequence derives from a woman in her twenties or thirties with Graves disease. The V and J genes are TRBV18 and TRBJ2-2; D is unclear. The sample consisted of peripheral blood mononuclear cells (PBMCs), taken at new diagnosis, from a patient treated with antithyroid drugs. CDR3 region: CASSPATGELFF. CDR3 bases: TGTGCCAGCTCACCAGCCACCGGGGAGCTGTTTTTT.